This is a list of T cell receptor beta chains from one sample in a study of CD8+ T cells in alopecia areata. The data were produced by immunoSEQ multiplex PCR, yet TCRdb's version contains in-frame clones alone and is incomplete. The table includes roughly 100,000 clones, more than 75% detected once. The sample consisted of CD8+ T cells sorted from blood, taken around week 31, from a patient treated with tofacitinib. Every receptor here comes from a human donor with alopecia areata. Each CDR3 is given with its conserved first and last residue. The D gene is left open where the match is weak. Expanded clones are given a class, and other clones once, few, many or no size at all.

DNA: TGTGCCAGCAGCTGGGACAGGGGGCGTGGAGCTTTCTTT
CDR3: CASSWDRGRGAFF
D: TRBD1
J: TRBJ1-1
size: -
V: TRBV6-6

DNA: TGTGCCAGCAGTTTTTCAGGGGAGCTGTTTTTT
CDR3: CASSFSGELFF
D: -
J: TRBJ2-2
size: once
V: TRBV27

DNA: TGTGCCAGCAGCTTACGGGGATTCGGCACAGATACGCAGTATTTT
CDR3: CASSLRGFGTDTQYF
D: -
J: TRBJ2-3
size: -
V: TRBV13

DNA: TGTGCCAGCAGCTTGATGAGGATGTGTCACTGCTCCTACAATGAGCAGTTCTTC
CDR3: CASSLMRMCHCSYNEQFF
D: -
J: TRBJ2-1
size: -
V: TRBV5-6

DNA: TGCGCCAGCAGCCAACCGGACAGGGGACAAGAGACCCAGTACTTC
CDR3: CASSQPDRGQETQYF
D: TRBD1
J: TRBJ2-5
size: -
V: TRBV4-1

DNA: TGTGCCAGCAGTTCCGTACAGGGAAACTATGGCTACACCTTC
CDR3: CASSSVQGNYGYTF
D: -
J: TRBJ1-2
size: once
V: TRBV6-6

DNA: TGTGCCAGCAGCGTAGAAGGGGATGGTTCACCCCTCCACTTT
CDR3: CASSVEGDGSPLHF
D: -
J: TRBJ1-6
size: -
V: TRBV9

DNA: TGTGCCAGCAGCCATTATTATCCAGGATTGCACTACGAGCAGTACTTC
CDR3: CASSHYYPGLHYEQYF
D: -
J: TRBJ2-7
size: -
V: TRBV28

DNA: TGTGCCAGCAGCCCGACAGGGTCTACGGAGCAGTACTTC
CDR3: CASSPTGSTEQYF
D: TRBD1
J: TRBJ2-7
size: few
V: TRBV7-9

DNA: TGTGCCAGCAGTTACTCCCCGTGGCAGGAGGAGTTCTTC
CDR3: CASSYSPWQEEFF
D: -
J: TRBJ2-1
size: once
V: TRBV6-6

DNA: TGTGCCTGGGACAGGATTGGTACTGAAGCTTTCTTT
CDR3: CAWDRIGTEAFF
D: -
J: TRBJ1-1
size: -
V: TRBV30

DNA: TGTGCCTGGAGCCGCGACAGGGTTTTGGATGGCTACACCTTC
CDR3: CAWSRDRVLDGYTF
D: TRBD1
J: TRBJ1-2
size: once
V: TRBV30

DNA: TGTGCCATCAGTGATCGGACTAGCGGGAGGGCATCCTACAATGAGCAGTTCTTC
CDR3: CAISDRTSGRASYNEQFF
D: TRBD2
J: TRBJ2-1
size: -
V: TRBV10-3

DNA: TGTGCCTGGAGCGGGCGGGGTTCCTACAATGAGCAGTTCTTC
CDR3: CAWSGRGSYNEQFF
D: -
J: TRBJ2-1
size: -
V: TRBV30

DNA: TGCGCCAGCAGCCAGGCTTACCCAACGAATTCACCCCTCCACTTT
CDR3: CASSQAYPTNSPLHF
D: -
J: TRBJ1-6
size: -
V: TRBV4-1

DNA: TGTGCCAGCAGCCAGAACACCGGGGAGCTGTTTTTT
CDR3: CASSQNTGELFF
D: -
J: TRBJ2-2
size: -
V: TRBV14

DNA: TGTGCCAGCAGCTTGGTAGCGGGAGGATTTAATGAGCAGTTCTTC
CDR3: CASSLVAGGFNEQFF
D: TRBD2
J: TRBJ2-1
size: -
V: TRBV13

DNA: TGTGCCACCAGCAGAGTACAGGGGGCTACCTACGAGCAGTACTTC
CDR3: CATSRVQGATYEQYF
D: TRBD1
J: TRBJ2-7
size: -
V: TRBV15

DNA: TGCGCCAGCAGCTTGCGGGGGGAGAACTATGGCTACACCTTC
CDR3: CASSLRGENYGYTF
D: -
J: TRBJ1-2
size: -
V: TRBV5-1

DNA: TGTGCCAGCAGCTTACCGAGGGCGGGAGTCCGCACAGATACGCAGTATTTT
CDR3: CASSLPRAGVRTDTQYF
D: TRBD2
J: TRBJ2-3
size: -
V: TRBV7-9